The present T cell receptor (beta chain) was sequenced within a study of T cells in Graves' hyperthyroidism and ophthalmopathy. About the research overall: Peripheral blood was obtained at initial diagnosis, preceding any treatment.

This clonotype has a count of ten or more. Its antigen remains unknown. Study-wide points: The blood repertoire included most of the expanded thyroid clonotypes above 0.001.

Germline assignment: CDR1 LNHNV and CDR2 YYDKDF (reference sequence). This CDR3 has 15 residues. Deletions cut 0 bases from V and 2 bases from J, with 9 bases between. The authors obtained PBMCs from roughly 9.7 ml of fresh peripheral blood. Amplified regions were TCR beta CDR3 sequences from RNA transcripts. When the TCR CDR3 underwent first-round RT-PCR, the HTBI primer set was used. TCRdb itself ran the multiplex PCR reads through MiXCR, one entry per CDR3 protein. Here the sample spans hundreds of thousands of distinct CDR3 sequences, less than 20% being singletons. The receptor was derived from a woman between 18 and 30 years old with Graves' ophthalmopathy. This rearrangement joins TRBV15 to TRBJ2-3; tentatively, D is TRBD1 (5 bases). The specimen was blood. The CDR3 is CATSRDRQNTDTQYF. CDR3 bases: TGTGCCACCAGCAGAGATCGACAGAACACAGATACGCAGTATTTT.